Described below is a single T cell receptor (beta chain) sequence and its context. This sample was included in a study of T-cell reconstitution after alpha-beta-depleted transplantation in children. The CDR3 is 14 residues long. CDR1 and CDR2 from the germline V gene are GTSNPN and SVGIG (reference sequence). Losses at the gene ends were 4 bases for V and 2 bases for J; bases not matched to a gene: 5. For TCRbeta, the library was prepared with unique molecular identifiers. TCRdb reanalysed the PCR reads using MiXCR and keeps one entry per CDR3 protein. The sample records around 700,000 distinct CDR3 sequences, approximately 14% being singletons.

This receptor was taken from a girl aged 2-9 years with congenital amegakaryocytic thrombocytopenia, due to receive a stem cell transplant. The specimen comprised PBMCs, sampled before TCRalphabeta/CD19-depleted stem cell transplant. The gene calls are TRBV30 and TRBJ2-5; 9 bases are a match to TRBD2. The CDR3 nucleotides read TGTGCCTGGACCCTGACTAGCGGACAAGAGACCCAGTACTTC. As protein: CAWTLTSGQETQYF.